Listed below are T cell receptor beta chains from one sample, sequenced in a study of blood T cell repertoires in COVID-19. Profiling relied on immunoSEQ multiplex PCR, and the TCRdb table lists in-frame clones only, not all of them. The table has 75,000 to 100,000 clones, around 87% seen once; the top ten hold 4.5% to 5%. The sample consisted of peripheral blood. These receptor sequences come from a woman of 80 years or more with acute or convalescent COVID-19. Each CDR3 is given without its conserved first and last residue.

ASIRGQGGGTGELF TRBJ2-2 TRBV6-6 14
ASSARQGSGNTIY TRBJ1-3 TRBV7-2 13
ASSMDKSGDTQY TRBJ2-3 TRBV19 12
ASSQGQIAQPQH TRBJ1-5 TRBV18 12
ASSPLSGTGGTEAF TRBJ1-1 TRBV27 14
ASSLDSSYGYT TRBJ1-2 TRBV7-2 11
ASIMSYQETQY TRBJ2-5 TRBV21-1 11
ASSHDRGYGYT TRBJ1-2 TRBV7-2 11
ASSVRVGNSPLH TRBJ1-6 TRBV9 12
ASRNPSRGGETQY TRBJ2-5 TRBV19 13
ASSASLAGASTDTQY TRBJ2-3 TRBV3-1/TRBV3-2 15
ASSYGRERNQPQH TRBJ1-5 TRBV6-2/TRBV6-3 13
ASSQKGTSETTSTDTQY TRBJ2-3 TRBV4-1 17
AISETSSGSAYNEQF TRBJ2-1 TRBV10-3 15
ASSPTAGLAVGETQY TRBJ2-5 TRBV9 15
ASSARQGGWQETQY TRBJ2-5 TRBV2 14
ASSLGPPGLGVTGELF TRBJ2-2 TRBV7-3 16
ARSQGAFYGYT TRBJ1-2 TRBV6-5 11
ASSLSLGARSYEQY TRBJ2-7 TRBV5-4 14
SVAGGDTEAF TRBJ1-1 TRBV29-1 10
ASSVVPTGGVGNTIY TRBJ1-3 TRBV9 15
ASSRDRANEKLF TRBJ1-4 TRBV9 12
ASAGTGGSEAF TRBJ1-1 TRBV6-5 11
ASSLSPNYGYT TRBJ1-2 TRBV6-5 11
ASSYTGGSNEKLF TRBJ1-4 TRBV7-2 13
ASSRQTGVTEAF TRBJ1-1 TRBV27 12
AWSGGTSGSPLAETQY TRBJ2-5 TRBV30 16
ASSLQAGTTDTQY TRBJ2-3 TRBV7-2 13
ASSLRGVDTQY TRBJ2-3 TRBV5-6 11
ASSFGRGTEAF TRBJ1-1 TRBV12-3/TRBV12-4 11
SVARTSVADTQY TRBJ2-3 TRBV29-1 12
ASSSGAGTAGTDTQY TRBJ2-3 TRBV7-3 15
ASSAGLAGFGDTQY TRBJ2-3 TRBV9 14
ASSFFGTGEAF TRBJ1-1 TRBV6-5 11
ASSLTWDITGSGANVLT TRBJ2-6 TRBV4-2 17
ASSYSISTRNTEAF TRBJ1-1 TRBV6-5 14
SVETAAGGYT TRBJ1-2 TRBV29-1 10
ASSQLATNYGYT TRBJ1-2 TRBV3-1/TRBV3-2 12
ASGFGLAEGDEQF TRBJ2-1 TRBV12-5 13
ASSLGGSGYT TRBJ1-2 TRBV11-2 10
ASSLVPSVTDTQY TRBJ2-3 TRBV5-4 13
ASSRSGGSQETQY TRBJ2-5 TRBV5-4 13
ASGSGGLGDTQY TRBJ2-3 TRBV9 12
SSTAWNEQF TRBJ2-1 TRBV29-1 9
ASSWPDRTTEAF TRBJ1-1 TRBV5-5 12